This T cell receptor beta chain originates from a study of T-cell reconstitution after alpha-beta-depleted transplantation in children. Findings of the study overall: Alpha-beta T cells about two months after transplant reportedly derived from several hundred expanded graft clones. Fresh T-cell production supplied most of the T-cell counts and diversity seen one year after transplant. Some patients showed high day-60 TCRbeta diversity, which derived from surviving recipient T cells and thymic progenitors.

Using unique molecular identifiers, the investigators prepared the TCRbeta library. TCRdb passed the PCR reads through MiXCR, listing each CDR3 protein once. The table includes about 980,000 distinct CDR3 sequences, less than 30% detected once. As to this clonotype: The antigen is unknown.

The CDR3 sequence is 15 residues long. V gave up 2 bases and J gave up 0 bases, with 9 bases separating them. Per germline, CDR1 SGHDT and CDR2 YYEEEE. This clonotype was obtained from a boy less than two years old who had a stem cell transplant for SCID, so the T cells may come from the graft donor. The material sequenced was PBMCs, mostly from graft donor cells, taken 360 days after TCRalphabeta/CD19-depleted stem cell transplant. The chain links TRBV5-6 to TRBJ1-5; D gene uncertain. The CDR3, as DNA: TGTGCCAGCAGCTTTGGGCCTCATAGCAATCAGCCCCAGCATTTT. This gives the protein CASSFGPHSNQPQHF.